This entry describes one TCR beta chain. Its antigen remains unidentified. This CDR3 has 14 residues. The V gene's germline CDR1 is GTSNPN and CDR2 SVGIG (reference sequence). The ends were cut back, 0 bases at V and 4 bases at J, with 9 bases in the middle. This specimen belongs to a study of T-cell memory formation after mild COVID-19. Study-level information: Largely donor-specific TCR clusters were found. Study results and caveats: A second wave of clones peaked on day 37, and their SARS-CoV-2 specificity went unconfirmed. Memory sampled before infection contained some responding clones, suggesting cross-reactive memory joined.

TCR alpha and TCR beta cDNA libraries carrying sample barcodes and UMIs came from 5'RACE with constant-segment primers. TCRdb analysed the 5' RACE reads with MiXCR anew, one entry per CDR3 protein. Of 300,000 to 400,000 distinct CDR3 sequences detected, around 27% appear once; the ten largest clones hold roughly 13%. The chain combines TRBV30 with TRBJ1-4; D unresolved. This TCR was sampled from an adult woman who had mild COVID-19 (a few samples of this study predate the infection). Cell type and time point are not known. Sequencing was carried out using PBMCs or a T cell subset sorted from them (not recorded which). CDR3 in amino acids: CAWSVWGVNEKLFF. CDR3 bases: TGTGCCTGGAGTGTTTGGGGTGTTAATGAAAAACTGTTTTTT. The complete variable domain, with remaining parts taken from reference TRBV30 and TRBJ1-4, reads SQTIHQWPATLVQPVGSPLSLECTVEGTSNPNLYWYRQAAGRGLQLLFYSVGIGQISSEVPQNLSASRPQDRQFILSSKKLLLSDSGFYLCAWSVWGVNEKLFFGSGTQLSVL.